The rows below give T cell receptor beta chains drawn from one sample of a study of CD8 T cells in Susac syndrome. TCRdb processed the immunoSEQ multiplex PCR reads anew with MiXCR; each CDR3 protein has one entry. There are about 210,000 distinct CDR3 sequences in the sample; 95% occur only once, and 0.075% to 0.095% lies in the top ten. Material for sequencing was CD4+ T cells from PBMCs. The receptors were gathered from a human donor with multiple sclerosis. The CDR3 runs from the conserved cysteine through the conserved F or W. The order of the fields is clone size, J gene, V gene, D gene, CDR3 DNA, CDR3 protein. A D gene is named only where the DNA matches it firmly. Not every row has a clone size; where given, it reads once, few, many or a size class.

>.|TRBJ1-6|TRBV20-1|TRBD1
TGCAGTGCTAGGGAACTAGGGACAGCTTATAATTCACCCCTCCACTTT
CSARELGTAYNSPLHF
>.|TRBJ2-5|TRBV11-1|TRBD2
TGTGCCAGCAGCCGAAGGACTAGCGGGAACTTGGAGACCCAGTACTTC
CASSRRTSGNLETQYF
>.|TRBJ2-7|TRBV5-1|.
TGCGCCAGCAGCCTCGAGGTGCCTATTCACGAGCAGTACTTC
CASSLEVPIHEQYF
>.|TRBJ2-3|TRBV4-1|TRBD2
TGCGCCAGCAGCCAAGATTTGCGGGGGGGCCGAACAGATACGCAGTATTTT
CASSQDLRGGRTDTQYF
>.|TRBJ2-1|TRBV20-1|TRBD2
TGCAGTGCTAGCGGACTAGCGGGAGCCTACAATGAGCAGTTCTTC
CSASGLAGAYNEQFF
>.|TRBJ1-6|TRBV19|TRBD1
TGTGCCAGTAGTCCTCCGACAGGGGATGGTTCACCCCTCCACTTT
CASSPPTGDGSPLHF
>.|TRBJ2-1|TRBV29-1|.
TGCAGCGTTGAACCACGTGGATTAAATGAGCAGTTCTTC
CSVEPRGLNEQFF
>once|TRBJ2-1|TRBV4-1|.
TGCGCCAGCAGCCGCTCCGGGGACAATGAGCAGTTCTTC
CASSRSGDNEQFF
>.|TRBJ2-2|TRBV5-1|.
TGCGCCAGCAGCCCTGCGAACACCGGGGAGCTGTTTTTT
CASSPANTGELFF
>.|TRBJ1-2|TRBV29-1|.
TGCAGCGTTGAAATGCCAGGGTATGGCTACACCTTC
CSVEMPGYGYTF
>.|TRBJ1-2|TRBV20-1|.
TGCAGTTCTCCGAAGTATGGCTACACCTTC
CSSPKYGYTF
>.|TRBJ1-4|TRBV12-3/TRBV12-4|.
TGTGCCAGCAGTTTTGGTTTTCGCGAAAAACTGTTTTTT
CASSFGFREKLFF
>.|TRBJ1-1|TRBV3-1|TRBD1
TGTGCCAGCAGCCAAGTTGGGACAGGGAACACTGAAGCTTTCTTT
CASSQVGTGNTEAFF
>.|TRBJ2-7|TRBV2|TRBD2
TGTGCCAGCAGGCAACTAGCGGGAGGCCTTCTTGACGAGCAGTACTTC
CASRQLAGGLLDEQYF
>.|TRBJ2-7|TRBV7-9|TRBD2
TGTGCCAGCAGCAGAGGGCAGGGGCGGGAGGCCCCCGACGAGCAGTACTTC
CASSRGQGREAPDEQYF
>.|TRBJ2-7|TRBV15|.
TGTGCCACCAGCCGAGGCGGTCGGCAGGGTCAACACGAGCAGTACTTC
CATSRGGRQGQHEQYF
>few|TRBJ2-1|TRBV29-1|.
TGCAGCGTTCGGGGATACAATGAGCAGTTCTTC
CSVRGYNEQFF
>.|TRBJ2-3|TRBV19|.
TGTGCCAGTACCTACACCGGGGCCTGGGATACGCAGTATTTT
CASTYTGAWDTQYF
>.|TRBJ2-1|TRBV4-1|.
TGCGCCAGCAGCCAGGTTACAGGGCGTGACAATGAGCAGTTCTTC
CASSQVTGRDNEQFF
>.|TRBJ2-1|TRBV5-1|.
TGCGCCAGCAGCTTGGCCGGGGCGGGGAACAATGAGCAGTTCTTC
CASSLAGAGNNEQFF
>.|TRBJ2-5|TRBV9|.
TGTGCCAGCAGCGCAGGGCCCATGGGAAAAGAGACCCAGTACTTC
CASSAGPMGKETQYF
>.|TRBJ1-2|TRBV2|TRBD1
TGTGCCAGCAGTTTAACAGGGGCTCTCGGCTATGGCTACACCTTC
CASSLTGALGYGYTF
>.|TRBJ2-4|TRBV3-1|.
TGTGCCAGCAGCCCGCGGGGCTTGGAAAACATTCAGTACTTC
CASSPRGLENIQYF
>.|TRBJ2-1|TRBV2|.
TGTGCCAGCAGTGTAAACAGGCCCAATGAGCAGTTCTTC
CASSVNRPNEQFF
>.|TRBJ1-2|TRBV30|.
TGTGCCTGGGGAGGGGTTGGCTACACCTTC
CAWGGVGYTF
>.|TRBJ2-3|TRBV3-1|.
TGTGCCAGCAGCCTCCTTGGTACGCAGTATTTT
CASSLLGTQYF
>.|TRBJ1-2|TRBV20-1|.
TGCAGTGCTAGAGAGTTGGCGATTCGGGGCTACACCTTC
CSARELAIRGYTF
>.|TRBJ2-1|TRBV20-1|.
TGCAGTGAGGCCGGGTCCCACGACAATGAGCAGTTCTTC
CSEAGSHDNEQFF
>.|TRBJ1-1|TRBV6-1|.
TGTGCCAGCCGCTCAACGGGCCAACTCAGGGACACTGAAGCTTTCTTT
CASRSTGQLRDTEAFF
>.|TRBJ1-5|TRBV30|TRBD1
TGTGCCTGGAGTGTTGGGACAGTTGGCAATCAGCCCCAGCATTTT
CAWSVGTVGNQPQHF
>.|TRBJ2-7|TRBV5-1|TRBD2
TGCGCCAGCAGCTTGGACGGGAGGGCCGAAGAGCAGTACTTC
CASSLDGRAEEQYF
>.|TRBJ2-3|TRBV5-4|.
TGTGCCAGCAGCTTGGCTCTCCGGGGTAGTAGCACAGATACGCAGTATTTT
CASSLALRGSSTDTQYF
>few|TRBJ1-6|TRBV7-8|.
TGTGCCAGCAGCTACGCAAATTCACCCCTCCACTTT
CASSYANSPLHF
>.|TRBJ1-2|TRBV19|.
TGTGCCAGTAAAGGAAACTATGGCTACACCTTC
CASKGNYGYTF
>.|TRBJ2-2|TRBV29-1|.
TGCAGCGTCCTATACGCCGGGGAGCTGTTTTTT
CSVLYAGELFF
>.|TRBJ2-1|TRBV2|TRBD2
TGTGCCAGCCACCTCGGGGGGGTCAATGAGCAGTTCTTC
CASHLGGVNEQFF
>.|TRBJ2-2|TRBV2|.
TGTGCCAGCAGTGTGCTTGGGGCAATGAACACCGGGGAGCTGTTTTTT
CASSVLGAMNTGELFF
>.|TRBJ1-2|TRBV5-4|.
TGTGCCAGCAGCCGTTGGGTGGGTGACTATGGCTACACCTTC
CASSRWVGDYGYTF
>.|TRBJ2-1|TRBV12-3/TRBV12-4|TRBD2
TGTGCCAGCGCTGGCAGACTAGCGGGAAAGGGGTCCTACAATGAGCAGTTCTTC
CASAGRLAGKGSYNEQFF
>.|TRBJ2-3|TRBV9|.
TGTGCCAGCAGCACCAGAGCTGGAGGAGATGGAGATACGCAGTATTTT
CASSTRAGGDGDTQYF